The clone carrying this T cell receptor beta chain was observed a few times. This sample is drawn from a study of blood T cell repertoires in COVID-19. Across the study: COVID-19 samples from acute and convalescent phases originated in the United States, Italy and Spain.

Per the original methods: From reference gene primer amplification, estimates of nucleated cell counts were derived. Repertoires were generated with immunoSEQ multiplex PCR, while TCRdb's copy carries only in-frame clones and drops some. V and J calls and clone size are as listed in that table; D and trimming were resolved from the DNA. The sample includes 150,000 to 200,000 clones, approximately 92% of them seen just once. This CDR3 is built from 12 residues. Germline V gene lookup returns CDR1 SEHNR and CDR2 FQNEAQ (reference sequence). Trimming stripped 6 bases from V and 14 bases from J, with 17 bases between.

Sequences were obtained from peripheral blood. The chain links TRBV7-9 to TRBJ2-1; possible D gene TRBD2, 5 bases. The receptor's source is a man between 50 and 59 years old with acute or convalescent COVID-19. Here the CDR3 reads CASSSKAGNEFF. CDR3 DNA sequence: TGTGCCAGCAGTTCAAAGGCGGGCAATGAGTTCTTC.